The 7 T cell receptor beta chains given below trace back to one sample, sequenced in a study of identical twins. TCRdb re-called the 5' RACE reads through MiXCR, storing one row per CDR3 protein. Here the sample spans roughly 280,000 distinct CDR3 sequences, 7.5% to 9.5% being singletons. This sample also appeared in a second study, on yellow fever vaccine responses in identical twins.

The sample comprised CD8+ T cells sorted from blood. Receptor source: a woman aged 18 to 35 in good health.

The V call is TRBV9, the J call TRBJ2-7, with TRBD2 matching over 8 bases. The CDR3 totals 16 residues. The V segment lost 3 bases and the J segment 5 bases; nucleotides outside the gene matches: 13. The V gene's germline CDR1 is SGDLS and CDR2 YYNGEE. The CDR3: CASSALGGEAADEQYF. The CDR3 DNA reads TGTGCCAGCAGCGCGCTCGGGGGGGAGGCTGCGGACGAGCAGTACTTC.

This clonotype was observed a few times. The rearrangement uses TRBV5-5 and TRBJ1-6; D not certain. The germline V and J ends were trimmed by 4 bases and 11 bases, with 10 bases remaining between them. CDR3 size: 12 residues. The germline CDR1 and CDR2 sequences are SGHKS and YYEKEE (reference sequence). The CDR3 loop is CASSSTSPPLHF. CDR3 sequence (DNA): TGTGCCAGCAGCAGCACCTCCCCACCCCTCCACTTT.

This clonotype was detected only a few times. The V call is TRBV28, the J call TRBJ2-7; D is unclear. The V gene's germline CDR1 is MDHEN and CDR2 SYDVKM. The CDR3 runs to 14 residues. V was trimmed by 5 bases and J by 0 bases, leaving 11 bases between them. The CDR3 loop is CASSQQGPSYEQYF. The CDR3 region has the DNA TGTGCCAGCAGTCAACAAGGTCCCTCCTACGAGCAGTACTTC.

V and J are TRBV7-9 and TRBJ2-1; 8 nucleotides line up with TRBD2. The CDR3 covers 15 residues. Germline CDR1 is SEHNR and CDR2 is FQNEAQ (reference sequence). With 0 bases clipped from V and 3 bases from J, the junction kept 1 base outside the gene matches. DNA of the CDR3: TGTGCCAGCAGCTTAGCTAGCGGGGACTACAATGAGCAGTTCTTC. This translates into CASSLASGDYNEQFF.

This clonotype was observed a few times. The chain has TRBV2 and TRBJ2-7; 13 bases match TRBD2. Germline lookup yields CDR1 SNHLY and CDR2 FYNNEI. The CDR3 totals 16 residues. Trimming at V came to 5 bases and at J to 2 bases, leaving 6 bases not matched to a gene. The CDR3 DNA is TGTGCCAGCAGTTTACGGACTAGCGGGGGAACCTACGAGCAGTACTTC. Encoded protein: CASSLRTSGGTYEQYF.

This chain joins TRBV6-5 and TRBJ2-1, with D possibly TRBD2 on 6 matching bases. CDR1 is MNHEY and CDR2 is SVGAGI in the germline V gene. This CDR3 spans 17 amino acids. V gave up 2 bases and J gave up 8 bases, with 22 bases separating them. The CDR3 sequence: CASSYLSLLAAGDEQFF. The DNA for the CDR3 is TGTGCCAGCAGTTACCTCAGCCTTTTAGCGGCCGGGGATGAGCAGTTCTTC.

This clonotype was counted at least ten times. The genes are TRBV7-9 and TRBJ2-7; no reliable D call. The V gene lost 5 bases and the J gene lost 6 bases, with 8 bases spanning the gap. Germline CDR1 is SEHNR and CDR2 is FQNEAQ (reference sequence). CDR3 length: 11 amino acids. The CDR3 is CASSGMSEQYF. CDR3 nucleotide sequence: TGTGCCAGCAGCGGGATGTCCGAGCAGTACTTC. The full variable domain, with the rest looked up from reference TRBV7-9 and TRBJ2-7, is DTGVSQNPRHKITKRGQNVTFRCDPISEHNRLYWYRQTLGQGPEFLTYFQNEAQLEKSRLLSDRFSAERPKGSFSTLEIQRTEQGDSAMYLCASSGMSEQYFGPGTRLTVT.